Presented here are 7 T cell receptor beta chains from one specimen sequenced in a study of blood T cell repertoires in COVID-19. Data came from immunoSEQ multiplex PCR; TCRdb stores just in-frame clones and leaves some out. The sample has some 180,000 clones; about nine tenths are singletons. Input material: peripheral blood. These receptors were obtained from a man aged 45-65 years with acute or convalescent COVID-19.

The V and J genes are TRBV19 and TRBJ1-6; the D gene is possibly TRBD1 (6 bases). From germline, CDR1 is LNHDA and CDR2 SQIVND (reference sequence). The V and J ends lost 3 bases and 7 bases respectively, with 10 bases between them. There are 14 residues in the CDR3. CDR3 sequence: CASSIAGVNSPLHF. The CDR3 DNA follows: TGTGCCAGTAGTATCGCAGGGGTCAATTCACCCCTCCACTTT. Complete variable domain (other parts from reference TRBV19 and TRBJ1-6): DGGITQSPKYLFRKEGQNVTLSCEQNLNHDAMYWYRQDPGQGLRLIYYSQIVNDFQKGDIAEGYSVSREKKESFPLTVTSAQKNPTAFYLCASSIAGVNSPLHFGNGTRLTVT.

This clone has just one count. The chain couples TRBV2 to TRBJ1-3; a possible D gene is TRBD1 (6 bases). Germline CDR1 reads SNHLY; CDR2 reads FYNNEI. The CDR3 has 13 amino acids. The V and J ends lost 10 bases and 7 bases respectively, with 17 bases between them. CDR3 DNA sequence: TGTGCCATCCCAATAGAGGACAGCAACACCATATATTTT. It encodes CAIPIEDSNTIYF.

This chain connects TRBV28 to TRBJ1-1; D unclear. CDR1 and CDR2 (germline): MDHEN, SYDVKM. V dropped 6 bases and J dropped 1 base, with 15 bases sitting between them. The CDR3 consists of 15 residues. This chain's CDR3 is CASSPAGEGNTEAFF. The CDR3 coding sequence is TGTGCCAGCAGCCCAGCCGGGGAGGGGAACACTGAAGCTTTCTTT.

This clone has only one observation. The V and J genes are TRBV3-1 (or the pseudogene TRBV3-2) and TRBJ1-3; D call uncertain. Trimming took 4 bases from V and 2 from J, leaving 12 bases between them. In germline, CDR1 is LGHDT, CDR2 YNNKEL (reference sequence). This CDR3 comprises 15 residues. The CDR3 sequence is CASSRQYGTGNTIYF. The CDR3 DNA follows: TGTGCCAGCAGCCGCCAGTACGGGACTGGAAACACCATATATTTT.

The CDR3, as DNA: TGTGCCAGCAGCTTAGTACAGGGGGGGAATGGCTACACCTTC. Residues: CASSLVQGGNGYTF. This rearrangement joins TRBV7-2 to TRBJ1-2; 8 bases are a match to TRBD1. In germline, CDR1 is SGHTA, CDR2 FQGNSA. V dropped 1 base and J dropped 6; count of bases not matched to a gene: 4. This CDR3 region has 14 residues. The full variable domain, rest sourced from reference TRBV7-2 and TRBJ1-2, is GAGVSQSPSNKVTEKGKDVELRCDPISGHTALYWYRQSLGQGLEFLIYFQGNSAPDKSGLPSDRFSAERTGGSVSTLTIQRTQQEDSAVYLCASSLVQGGNGYTFGSGTRLTVV.

This chain joins TRBV28 and TRBJ1-6; D possibly corresponds to TRBD1 (6 bases). V was trimmed by 5 bases and J by 11 bases, leaving 25 bases between them. This CDR3 is built from 17 residues. From germline, CDR1 is MDHEN and CDR2 SYDVKM. The CDR3 sequence: CASSPIGLGGPMTPLHF. In DNA, the CDR3 is TGTGCCAGCAGTCCTATAGGGCTTGGGGGCCCAATGACACCCCTCCACTTT.

This rearrangement joins TRBV19 to TRBJ1-3; D gene ambiguous. CDR1 is LNHDA and CDR2 is SQIVND in the germline V gene (reference sequence). The CDR3 consists of 15 residues. Trimming stripped 4 bases from V and 5 bases from J, with 15 bases between. The CDR3 is CASSSSDSWRNTIYF. The CDR3 bases are TGTGCCAGTAGTAGCTCAGACTCCTGGAGAAACACCATATATTTT.